This is a list of T cell receptor beta chains from one sample in a study of Graves' ophthalmopathy and Graves' hyperthyroidism. TCRdb called the multiplex PCR reads again in MiXCR, with one record for every CDR3 protein. The sample lists around 40,000 distinct CDR3 sequences, under 65% occurring once. The sample consisted of peripheral blood. These receptors were obtained from an adult man with Graves' ophthalmopathy. Both conserved end residues are part of each CDR3. The order of the fields is clone size, J gene, D gene, V gene, CDR3 DNA, CDR3 protein. The D gene is left open where the match is weak. Rows give clone size only sometimes, using once, few, many, or a class for an expanded clone.

>NA|TRBJ2-1|TRBD2|TRBV3-1
TGTGCCAGCAGCTCCGGCCTAGCGGGAGCTCACAATGAGCAGTTCTTC
CASSSGLAGAHNEQFF
>NA|TRBJ2-5|NA|TRBV5-4
TGTGCCAGCAGCTTGACGGGGACTGGGGTAGAGACCCAGTACTTC
CASSLTGTGVETQYF
>medium-sized|TRBJ1-4|NA|TRBV7-8
TGTGCCAGCAGCTTAGCTAGTCAGGGCAATGAAAAACTGTTTTTT
CASSLASQGNEKLFF
>many|TRBJ2-7|TRBD2|TRBV20-1
TGCAGTGCTCCAATCGAAGGGGCGGGCCGGGGGGTGTCTGTGGGGGAACTTTACGAGCAGTACTTC
CSAPIEGAGRGVSVGELYEQYF
>NA|TRBJ1-5|TRBD1|TRBV7-2
TGTGCCAGCAGCTTAGAAGGGGGCTGGGGGCAGCCCCAGCATTTT
CASSLEGGWGQPQHF
>many|TRBJ1-6|NA|TRBV12-3/TRBV12-4
TGTGCCAGCAGTCGAATCGGTGGGGGTTCACCCCTCCACTTT
CASSRIGGGSPLHF
>many|TRBJ1-2|NA|TRBV9
TGTGCCAGCAGCGTAGCTGGGGCGGCGCGGGCAAATGGCTACACCTTC
CASSVAGAARANGYTF
>NA|TRBJ2-3|TRBD1|TRBV24-1
TGTGCCACCAGTGAACCCGGACAGGGACGCACAGATACGCAGTATTTT
CATSEPGQGRTDTQYF
>many|TRBJ2-6|NA|TRBV20-1
TGCAGTGCTAGACCAAGGATAAAGGGCTACTCTGGGGCCAACGTCCTGACTTTC
CSARPRIKGYSGANVLTF
>many|TRBJ1-1|NA|TRBV19
TGTGCCAGTAGTGGGTGGTCCCAGCCTAACACTGAAGCTTTCTTT
CASSGWSQPNTEAFF
>many|TRBJ2-3|NA|TRBV12-3/TRBV12-4
TGTGCCAGCAGGTTCACAGATACGCAGTATTTT
CASRFTDTQYF
>NA|TRBJ2-5|TRBD1|TRBV15
TGTGCCACCAGCGGATTGGGACAGGGTGCCGAGGCCCAGTACTTC
CATSGLGQGAEAQYF
>many|TRBJ2-7|TRBD1|TRBV19
TGTGCCAGTAGCCCGGGACAGTCTCCCTCCTACGAGCAGTACTTC
CASSPGQSPSYEQYF
>once|TRBJ1-5|NA|TRBV12-3/TRBV12-4
TGTGCCAGCAGTGAGACAGGAATTCGCAATCAGCCCCAGCATTTT
CASSETGIRNQPQHF
>NA|TRBJ1-2|NA|TRBV2
TGTGCCTATTACCGGGGAGGATGGCAGGCTAGTTATGGCTACACCTTC
CAYYRGGWQASYGYTF
>NA|TRBJ2-5|TRBD1|TRBV6-5
TGTGCCAGCAGAAGGGCCGGGACAGCACAAGAGACCCGGTACTTT
CASRRAGTAQETRYF
>many|TRBJ2-1|NA|TRBV5-1
TGCGCCACCCGGAGGGCGGTCACGCCCTACAATGAGCAGTTCTTC
CATRRAVTPYNEQFF
>many|TRBJ1-2|NA|TRBV20-1
TGCAGTGCTAACTATGGCTACACCTTC
CSANYGYTF
>many|TRBJ2-1|TRBD2|TRBV5-1
TGCGCCAGCAGCTTCTCGACTAGCGCAAATGAGCAGTTCTTC
CASSFSTSANEQFF
>NA|TRBJ1-4|TRBD1|TRBV9
TGTGCCAGCAGCGTGGGGACAGGCGGGGAAAAACTGTTTTTT
CASSVGTGGEKLFF
>many|TRBJ2-5|NA|TRBV29-1
TGCAGCGTAATGGAGTGGGAGACCCAGTACTTC
CSVMEWETQYF
>once|TRBJ2-7|NA|TRBV9
TGTGCCAGCAGCGTAGAGGGTTTGGGGAGCTCGTTACAGCAGTACTTC
CASSVEGLGSSLQQYF
>NA|TRBJ2-3|TRBD1|TRBV12-3/TRBV12-4
TGTGCCAGCAGTTCGACAGGGCTGGATACGCAGTATTTT
CASSSTGLDTQYF
>NA|TRBJ1-3|NA|TRBV7-8
TGTGCCAGCAGCCCCGACAGCAGGATCTCTGGAAACACCATATATTTT
CASSPDSRISGNTIYF
>many|TRBJ2-4|NA|TRBV20-1
TGCAGTGCTAGTTCAGGAAACTTAATAGCCAAAAACATTCAGTACTTC
CSASSGNLIAKNIQYF
>few|TRBJ1-6|TRBD1|TRBV2
TGTGCCAGCAGTGGGACAGGGGATAATTCACCCCTCCACTTT
CASSGTGDNSPLHF
>NA|TRBJ2-3|TRBD2|TRBV10-1
TGCGCCAGCAGTGATTTAAGCGGGAGAGGTACGCAGTATTTT
CASSDLSGRGTQYF
>many|TRBJ2-7|NA|TRBV6-5
TGTGCCAGCAGATCGACTGAGGCGGGCGAGCAGTACTTC
CASRSTEAGEQYF
>many|TRBJ2-1|NA|TRBV11-3
TGTGCCAGCAGCACACCGATGGGTGAGCAGTTCTTC
CASSTPMGEQFF
>NA|TRBJ1-5|NA|TRBV6-5
TGTGCCAGCAGTTATGGTTCAGGGTATGATTCACCCCAGCATTTT
CASSYGSGYDSPQHF
>NA|TRBJ2-7|NA|TRBV20-1
TGCAGTGCTAGACGCAATCCGACTAGGGCGGACTACGAGCAGTACTTC
CSARRNPTRADYEQYF
>NA|TRBJ2-5|NA|TRBV5-1
TGCGCCAGCAGCTCACTCAGGGAATCAGAAACCCAGTACTTC
CASSSLRESETQYF
>NA|TRBJ2-1|TRBD2|TRBV29-1
TGCAGCGTCGATACGACCGGGACTAGCGGGAGGGCATTGAATGAGCAGTTCTTC
CSVDTTGTSGRALNEQFF
>many|TRBJ2-7|NA|TRBV7-9
TGTGCCAGCAGCTTAAACAGGGAAACCTACGAGCAGTACTTC
CASSLNRETYEQYF
>many|TRBJ1-4|NA|TRBV5-4
TGTGCCAGCAGCTTGGACAGGGTTTCAACTAATGAAAAACTGTTTTTT
CASSLDRVSTNEKLFF
>NA|TRBJ2-3|TRBD2|TRBV29-1
TGCAGCGTTGCTCTAGCGGGAGTGGGCACAGATACGCAGTATTTT
CSVALAGVGTDTQYF
>NA|TRBJ2-3|TRBD2|TRBV7-8
TGTGCCAGCAGCTTAGTAGCGGGAAGCTCCTACAATGAGCAGTATTTT
CASSLVAGSSYNEQYF
>many|TRBJ2-3|NA|TRBV5-1
TGCGCCAGCAGCTCACCAGAGAGTTATTCTAGCACAGATACGCAGTATTTT
CASSSPESYSSTDTQYF
>medium-sized|TRBJ1-4|NA|TRBV7-2
TGTGCCAGCAGCTCACAGGGTAGAGAAAAACTGTTTTTT
CASSSQGREKLFF
>many|TRBJ2-5|TRBD1|TRBV27
TGTGCCAGCAGTTTACTAACAGGGGGCGCGGGAGAGACCCAGTACTTC
CASSLLTGGAGETQYF
>once|TRBJ2-5|NA|TRBV5-1
TGCGCCAGCAGCTTAAGTTTCAGGGGCAGTAGTGGAGAGACCCAGTACTTC
CASSLSFRGSSGETQYF
>once|TRBJ2-7|TRBD2|TRBV20-1
TGCAGTGCTAGAGATCCTGGGGCCCTAGCGGGGGGGCGAGTGGAGTACGAGCAGTACTTC
CSARDPGALAGGRVEYEQYF
>few|TRBJ2-7|NA|TRBV18
TGTGCCAGCTCACCACCCTCCAGGGACTCCTACGAGCAGTACTTC
CASSPPSRDSYEQYF
>NA|TRBJ1-2|TRBD1|TRBV28
TGTGCCAGCAGTCCGGGGGACAGGGGGGACTATGGCTACGCCTTC
CASSPGDRGDYGYAF
>many|TRBJ2-5|NA|TRBV6-1
TGTGCCAGCAGCCTCTATCCCGATTCCGACAGCCTCCAAGAGACCCAGTACTTC
CASSLYPDSDSLQETQYF
>many|TRBJ2-1|NA|TRBV11-1
TGTGCCAACAGCGGCATCGGGCTCTACAGCTCCTACAATGAGCAGTTCTTC
CANSGIGLYSSYNEQFF
>many|TRBJ1-1|NA|TRBV12-3/TRBV12-4
TGTGCCAGCAGTATAAAGAAGAACACTGAAGCTTTCTTT
CASSIKKNTEAFF
>NA|TRBJ2-7|NA|TRBV29-1
TGCAGCGTTGATGGGTTCTCTGGGGGCAAGCAGTACTTC
CSVDGFSGGKQYF
>many|TRBJ2-4|NA|TRBV19
TGTGCCAGTAGTATTTTAAACAGGAACATTCAGTACTTC
CASSILNRNIQYF
>many|TRBJ2-7|TRBD1|TRBV5-1
TGCGCCAGCAGCTTAAGTTTCAGGGGGCACGACGAGCAGTACTTC
CASSLSFRGHDEQYF
>NA|TRBJ2-1|NA|TRBV20-1
TGCAGTGTAGGGGGGCTCCGGTACAATGAGCAGTTCTTC
CSVGGLRYNEQFF
>many|TRBJ2-5|NA|TRBV6-1
TGTGCCAGCTTCGGGAGAGCGGAGACCCAGTACTTC
CASFGRAETQYF
>few|TRBJ1-6|NA|TRBV19
TGTGCCAGTCGAACGGGTGTGTCACCCCTCCACTTT
CASRTGVSPLHF
>once|TRBJ1-3|NA|TRBV20-1
TGCAGTGCCCCCCGGGGTCCCGCTGGAAACACCATATATTTT
CSAPRGPAGNTIYF
>medium-sized|TRBJ2-1|NA|TRBV25-1
TGTGCCAGTAACAGGGGAGGGGATAGTTCGGTAGATGAGCAGTTCTTC
CASNRGGDSSVDEQFF
>medium-sized|TRBJ1-2|NA|TRBV19
TGTGCCAGTAGTACCCGCAGGGATTGGGGCTACACCTTC
CASSTRRDWGYTF
>NA|TRBJ2-1|NA|TRBV18
TGTGCCAGCTCCCAGTCCAGGGGGGATGAGCAGTTCTTC
CASSQSRGDEQFF